These 4 T cell receptor beta chains came from one sample sequenced in a study of T cell responses to AZD1222 COVID-19 vaccine. Sequencing used immunoSEQ multiplex PCR; TCRdb keeps in-frame clones, though not all of them. The repertoire holds over 150,000 clones, with about 92% as singletons. The starting material was peripheral blood, obtained on day 0 of AZD1222 vaccination. The receptors here all came from an adult in good health.

CDR3 bases: TGTGCCAGCAGGGGTGCCGGGACAGGGCACTATGGCTACACCTTC. Translating it yields CASRGAGTGHYGYTF. The V and J genes are TRBV28 and TRBJ1-2, with 9 bases matching TRBD1. This CDR3 contains 15 residues. CDR1 and CDR2 from the germline V gene are MDHEN and SYDVKM. V lost 6 bases, J lost 3 bases, and 8 bases stayed unmatched.

The rearrangement links TRBV13 to TRBJ2-1; TRBD2 agrees at 12 bases. The CDR3 has 18 amino acids. The germline V gene has CDR1 PRHDT and CDR2 FYEKMQ (reference sequence). V was pared by 6 bases and J by 0 bases, with 9 bases of the junction left unmatched. The CDR3 nucleotides read TGTGCCAGCAGAGTTCTAGCGGGAGGGCATAGCTCCTACAATGAGCAGTTCTTC. Translating it yields CASRVLAGGHSSYNEQFF.

The chain is built from TRBV28 and TRBJ1-1; no clear D gene. Germline CDR1 reads MDHEN; CDR2 reads SYDVKM. V shed 8 bases and J shed 1 base, with 14 bases lying between them. The CDR3 is made up of 14 amino acids. CDR3 residues: CASQRDPGNTEAFF. In nucleotides, the CDR3 is TGTGCCAGCCAAAGAGATCCGGGGAACACTGAAGCTTTCTTT.

The sample holds a few counts of this clone. This chain connects TRBV12-2 to TRBJ1-5; TRBD1, as called in the table, went unchecked against the DNA. TRBV12-2 is a pseudogene segment. The CDR3 totals 15 residues. The CDR3 DNA sequence: TGTGCAAGTCGCCCCGGACGGACAGGCAATCAGCCCCAGCATTTT. Its translation: CASRPGRTGNQPQHF.